The present TCR beta chain was sequenced within a study of identical twins. cDNA molecules carried unique molecular identifiers, and template switching added a universal primer site. TCRdb called the 5' RACE reads again in MiXCR, with one record for every CDR3 protein. The sample contains approximately 140,000 distinct CDR3 sequences, roughly 3.2% of which appear only once. In germline, CDR1 is DFQATT, CDR2 SNEGSKA (reference sequence). V was clipped by 3 bases and J by 6 bases; unmatched bases: 8. The CDR3 runs 14 residues. This clonotype showed up many times. The antigen remains undetermined. Study results and limitations: Memory repertoires lacked the insertion deficit that abundant cord blood beta clonotypes showed.

V usage is TRBV20-1 and J usage is TRBJ2-7; 10 nucleotides align to TRBD2. The sequence derives from a man between 18 and 29 years old in good health. The sequencing input was memory T cells sorted from blood. Here the CDR3 reads CSARVLAGVTEQYF. The CDR3 DNA reads as TGCAGTGCTAGGGTTCTAGCGGGAGTAACCGAGCAGTACTTC.